Shown below are 25 T cell receptor beta chains from a single sample sequenced in a study of blood T cell repertoires in COVID-19. The assay was immunoSEQ multiplex PCR, and TCRdb's table has in-frame clones only and misses some. The table lists approximately 260,000 clones, around nine tenths of them singletons. Sample: peripheral blood. These receptor sequences come from a woman between 40 and 50 years old who had recovered from COVID-19.

The chain is built from TRBV12-3 or TRBV12-4 and TRBJ1-2; a weak D match, TRBD1 (5 bases). The germline V and J ends were trimmed by 7 bases and 8 bases, with 17 bases remaining between them. This CDR3 has 13 amino acids. The chain's CDR3 is CASMLRGAGGYTF. CDR3 coding DNA: TGTGCCAGCATGCTTCGCGGGGCGGGAGGCTACACCTTC.

This chain uses TRBV5-1 with TRBJ2-5, with 13 bases fitting TRBD2. The trim removed 3 bases at V and 2 bases at J, leaving 1 base unmatched. The CDR3 contains 15 residues. Germline lookup yields CDR1 SGHRS and CDR2 YFSETQ. The CDR3 bases are TGCGCCAGCAGCTCGGGACTAGCGGGGCAAGAGACCCAGTACTTC. Protein product: CASSSGLAGQETQYF.

Points on this clone: The sample carries other DNA sequences with the same CDR3. The chain joins TRBV27 to TRBJ1-6; D gene ambiguous. Germline V gene sequence: CDR1 MNHEY, CDR2 SMNVEV (reference sequence). The CDR3 loop spans 12 amino acids. The germline V and J ends were trimmed by 3 bases and 6 bases, with 3 bases remaining between them. This chain's CDR3 is CASSFSNSPLHF. CDR3 nucleotide sequence: TGTGCCAGCAGTTTTAGTAATTCACCCCTCCACTTT.

This clone was detected once. The chain has TRBV5-4 and TRBJ1-2, with D perhaps matching TRBD1 (5 bases). The CDR3 runs 15 residues. Germline V lookup: CDR1 SGHNT, CDR2 YYREEE (reference sequence). Trimming took off 4 bases at V and 3 bases at J, with 16 bases between the two ends. CDR3 protein: CASSPTRDSYYGYTF. The CDR3 coding sequence is TGTGCCAGCAGCCCCACCAGGGACTCATACTATGGCTACACCTTC. Variable domain in full (rest from reference TRBV5-4 and TRBJ1-2): ETGVTQSPTHLIKTRGQQVTLRCSSQSGHNTVSWYQQALGQGPQFIFQYYREEENGRGNFPPRFSGLQFPNYSSELNVNALELDDSALYLCASSPTRDSYYGYTFGSGTRLTVV.

The rearrangement uses TRBV11-2 and TRBJ2-7; 12 bases match TRBD1. Trimming removed 5 bases from V and 7 bases from J; junction bases left unmatched: 6. CDR3 length equals 14 residues. The germline CDR1 and CDR2 sequences are SGHAT and FQNNGV. The CDR3 nucleotides are TGTGCCAGCAGCCAGGGACAGGGGGCGCAAGAGCAGTACTTC. Its protein product is CASSQGQGAQEQYF.

The V call is TRBV19, the J call TRBJ1-1, with 9 nucleotides matching TRBD1. V lost 7 bases to trimming and J lost 4 bases; unmatched junction nucleotides: 13. Germline CDR1 reads LNHDA; CDR2 reads SQIVND (reference sequence). The CDR3 length is 16 residues. Here the CDR3 reads CASKRTGGGLGTEAFF. The DNA for the CDR3 is TGTGCCAGTAAAAGAACAGGGGGCGGTTTGGGCACTGAAGCTTTCTTT.

Here the CDR3 reads CASRYSSNQPQHF. The CDR3 DNA is TGTGCCAGCAGATACAGCTCCAATCAGCCCCAGCATTTT. The chain employs TRBV6-5 and TRBJ1-5; D is ambiguous. Germline V CDR1 and CDR2: MNHEY, SVGAGI. The CDR3 extends over 13 amino acids. The V gene lost 6 bases and the J gene lost 3 bases, with 9 bases spanning the gap.

The chain combines TRBV19 with TRBJ2-1; 8 bases are shared with TRBD2. Germline assignment: CDR1 LNHDA and CDR2 SQIVND (reference sequence). V lost 3 bases to trimming and J lost 8 bases; unmatched junction nucleotides: 9. CDR3 length: 15 residues. CDR3 bases: TGTGCCAGTAGTATGGCCAGCGGGAGTAAGGATGAGCAGTTCTTC. Protein: CASSMASGSKDEQFF.

This chain uses TRBV6-2 or TRBV6-3 with TRBJ1-2; a weak D match, TRBD1 (6 bases). Germline V gene sequence: CDR1 MNHEY, CDR2 SVGEGT. The CDR3 spans 15 residues. Trimming pared 2 bases from V and 8 bases from J, leaving 18 bases between. CDR3 amino acids: CASSYGGGSLGGYTF. The CDR3 region has the DNA TGTGCCAGCAGTTACGGCGGGGGCTCTTTGGGAGGCTACACCTTC.

The chain uses TRBV27 and TRBJ2-3; 8 nucleotides line up with TRBD1. With V trimmed by 6 bases and J by 6 bases, 8 bases remained unmatched. Germline V lookup: CDR1 MNHEY, CDR2 SMNVEV (reference sequence). The CDR3 loop spans 14 amino acids. The CDR3 sequence is CASRTGQASDTQYF. CDR3 DNA sequence: TGTGCCAGCAGGACGGGACAGGCCTCGGATACGCAGTATTTT.

The chain joins TRBV10-3 to TRBJ2-3; maybe TRBD1 (6 bases). Deletions cut 6 bases from V and 0 bases from J, with 13 bases between. Per the germline V gene, CDR1 is ENHRY and CDR2 is SYGVKD. The CDR3 is 15 amino acids. The CDR3: CAIRRDIASTDTQYF. The CDR3 DNA sequence: TGTGCCATCAGGAGGGACATAGCTAGCACAGATACGCAGTATTTT.

The rearrangement links TRBV14 to TRBJ1-4; TRBD1 might be the D (5 bases). Trimming stripped 1 base from V and 3 bases from J, with 9 bases between. This CDR3 is 15 amino acids long. From germline, CDR1 is SGHDN and CDR2 FVKESK. In DNA, the CDR3 is TGTGCCAGCAGCCAAGCGGGGGTTCCTAATGAAAAACTGTTTTTT. Encoded protein: CASSQAGVPNEKLFF.

This chain connects TRBV9 to TRBJ2-2, with D possibly TRBD1 on 5 matching bases. This CDR3 has 16 residues. V was cut by 4 bases and J by 5 bases, with 18 bases left in between. Germline-derived CDR1 and CDR2 are SGDLS and YYNGEE. The DNA of the CDR3 is TGTGCCAGCAGCCTTTTTAGGGCAGGGAATACCGGGGAGCTGTTTTTT. This encodes CASSLFRAGNTGELFF.

With respect to this clone: The sample contains more than one DNA sequence encoding this CDR3. The chain has TRBV5-1 and TRBJ2-1, with D perhaps TRBD2 (5 bases). Germline-derived CDR1 and CDR2 are SGHRS and YFSETQ. This CDR3 spans 14 amino acids. V gave up 4 bases and J gave up 7 bases, with 15 bases separating them. This chain's CDR3 is CASSPSPPGNEQFF. The CDR3, as DNA: TGCGCCAGCAGCCCGAGCCCACCGGGAAATGAGCAGTTCTTC.

This clone was seen more than once but under ten times. The chain is built from TRBV5-4 and TRBJ1-2, with a tentative D call TRBD1 (6 bases). Trimming cost V 2 bases and J 2 bases, with 13 bases left between them. Germline V CDR1 and CDR2: SGHNT, YYREEE (reference sequence). The CDR3 has 15 residues. The CDR3 region has the DNA TGTGCCAGCAGCTTAGGCCCAGGGGAAAACTATGGCTACACCTTC. It is translated as CASSLGPGENYGYTF. The complete variable domain, with remaining parts taken from reference TRBV5-4 and TRBJ1-2, reads ETGVTQSPTHLIKTRGQQVTLRCSSQSGHNTVSWYQQALGQGPQFIFQYYREEENGRGNFPPRFSGLQFPNYSSELNVNALELDDSALYLCASSLGPGENYGYTFGSGTRLTVV.

The chain is built from TRBV15 and TRBJ2-1; 9 bases map to TRBD1. The trim removed 2 bases at V and 9 bases at J, leaving 5 bases unmatched. Germline values: CDR1 LNHNV, CDR2 YYDKDF (reference sequence). The CDR3 has 14 amino acids. CDR3 protein: CATSRRKDRGEQFF. CDR3 DNA sequence: TGTGCCACCAGCAGACGAAAGGACAGGGGTGAGCAGTTCTTC.

The chain carries TRBV19 and TRBJ2-2, with 8 bases aligning to TRBD2. CDR3 length equals 16 residues. From germline, CDR1 is LNHDA and CDR2 SQIVND (reference sequence). V was clipped by 3 bases and J by 5 bases; unmatched bases: 8. DNA for the CDR3: TGTGCCAGTAGTATTGGGCTTTCGGGGGGGACCGGGGAGCTGTTTTTT. Encoded protein: CASSIGLSGGTGELFF.

This chain uses TRBV14 with TRBJ2-1; D perhaps matches TRBD2 (6 bases). Germline CDR1 reads SGHDN; CDR2 reads FVKESK. There are 15 residues in the CDR3. V was shortened by 8 bases and J by 5 bases, with 19 bases between the two germline ends. The CDR3 DNA sequence: TGTGCCAGCGGCAAGGTGATGCGGGGTCACAATGAGCAGTTCTTC. It specifies CASGKVMRGHNEQFF.

This clone came up once. The gene calls are TRBV19 and TRBJ1-4; TRBD1 might be the D (5 bases). V was pared by 2 bases and J by 7 bases, with 14 bases between. Germline lookup yields CDR1 LNHDA and CDR2 SQIVND (reference sequence). The CDR3 has 15 residues. CDR3 protein: CASSIIGGGSEKLFF. CDR3 sequence (DNA): TGTGCCAGTAGTATAATCGGGGGGGGAAGTGAAAAACTGTTTTTT.

The rearrangement joins TRBV4-1 to TRBJ2-1, with 12 bases matching TRBD2. The CDR3 length is 16 residues. Germline V gene lookup returns CDR1 MGHRA and CDR2 YSYEKL. Trimming at V came to 3 bases and at J to 9 bases, leaving 9 bases not matched to a gene. The CDR3 region has the DNA TGCGCCAGCAGCCATGAATCTAGCGGGGGGGGGAGTGAGCAGTTCTTC. Protein product: CASSHESSGGGSEQFF.

V and J are TRBV6-5 and TRBJ2-7, with 11 positions matching TRBD1. Per germline, CDR1 MNHEY and CDR2 SVGAGI. CDR3 size: 14 residues. The ends lost 6 bases at V and 3 bases at J; junction bases unmatched: 4. The CDR3 loop reads CASRRGQGGYEQYF. The CDR3 DNA reads TGTGCCAGCAGGAGGGGACAGGGGGGCTACGAGCAGTACTTC.

The rearrangement joins TRBV19 to TRBJ1-4, with D unresolved. V was shortened by 3 bases and J by 7 bases, with 15 bases between the two germline ends. CDR1 and CDR2 from the germline V gene are LNHDA and SQIVND (reference sequence). CDR3 length: 15 residues. The CDR3 protein is CASSIYLSRTEKLFF. DNA of the CDR3: TGTGCCAGTAGTATTTATCTATCTAGAACTGAAAAACTGTTTTTT.

J is TRBJ1-6 and V is TRBV19; no firm D call. The germline gives CDR1 LNHDA, CDR2 SQIVND (reference sequence). This CDR3 spans 13 amino acids. V gave up 0 bases and J gave up 7 bases, with 4 bases separating them. CDR3 DNA: TGTGCCAGTAGTATAGAGAGAAATTCACCCCTCCACTTT. As protein: CASSIERNSPLHF.

V usage is TRBV7-2 and J usage is TRBJ2-5, with 7 nucleotides matching TRBD1. V gave up 5 bases and J gave up 2 bases; unmatched junction bases: 11. Germline CDR1 and CDR2: SGHTA and FQGNSA. This CDR3 spans 16 amino acids. The chain's CDR3 is CASSLRDSHFQETQYF. The CDR3 DNA is TGTGCCAGCAGCCTCCGGGACAGCCACTTTCAAGAGACCCAGTACTTC.

In regard to this clone: Other DNA sequences from this sample encode an identical CDR3 as well. The chain uses TRBV7-2 and TRBJ2-7; 10 bases line up with TRBD1. This CDR3 region has 14 residues. V lost 5 bases to trimming and J lost 4 bases; unmatched junction nucleotides: 5. The V gene's germline CDR1 is SGHTA and CDR2 FQGNSA. The CDR3 sequence is CASSPRTGGYEQYF. The CDR3 coding sequence is TGTGCCAGCAGCCCCAGGACAGGGGGATACGAGCAGTACTTC.